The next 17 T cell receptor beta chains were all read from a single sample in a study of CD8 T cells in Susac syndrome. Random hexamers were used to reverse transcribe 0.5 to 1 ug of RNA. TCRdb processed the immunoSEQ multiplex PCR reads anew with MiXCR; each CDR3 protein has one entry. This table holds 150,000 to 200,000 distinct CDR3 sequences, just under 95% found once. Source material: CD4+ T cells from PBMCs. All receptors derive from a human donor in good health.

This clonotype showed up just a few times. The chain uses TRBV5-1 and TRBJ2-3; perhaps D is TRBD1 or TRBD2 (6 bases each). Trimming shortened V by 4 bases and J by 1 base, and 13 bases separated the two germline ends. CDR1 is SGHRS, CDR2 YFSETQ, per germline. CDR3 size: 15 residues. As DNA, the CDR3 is TGCGCCAGCAGCCCTGGGGGGCCCCGCACAGATACGCAGTATTTT. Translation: CASSPGGPRTDTQYF. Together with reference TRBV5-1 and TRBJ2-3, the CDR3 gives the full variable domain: KAGVTQTPRYLIKTRGQQVTLSCSPISGHRSVSWYQQTPGQGLQFLFEYFSETQRNKGNFPGRFSGRQFSNSRSEMNVSTLELGDSALYLCASSPGGPRTDTQYFGPGTRLTVL.

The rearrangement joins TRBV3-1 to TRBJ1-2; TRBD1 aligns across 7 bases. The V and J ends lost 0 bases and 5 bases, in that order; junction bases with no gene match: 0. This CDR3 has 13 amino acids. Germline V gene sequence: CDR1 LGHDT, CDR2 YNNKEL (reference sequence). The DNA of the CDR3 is TGTGCCAGCAGCCAAGAACAGGGGTATGGCTACACCTTC. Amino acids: CASSQEQGYGYTF.

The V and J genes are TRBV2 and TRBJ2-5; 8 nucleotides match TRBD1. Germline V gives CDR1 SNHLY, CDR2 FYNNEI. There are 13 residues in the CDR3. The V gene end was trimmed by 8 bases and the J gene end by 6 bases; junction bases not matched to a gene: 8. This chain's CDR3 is CASAGQGSKTQYF. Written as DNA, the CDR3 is TGTGCCAGCGCTGGACAGGGTAGTAAGACCCAGTACTTC.

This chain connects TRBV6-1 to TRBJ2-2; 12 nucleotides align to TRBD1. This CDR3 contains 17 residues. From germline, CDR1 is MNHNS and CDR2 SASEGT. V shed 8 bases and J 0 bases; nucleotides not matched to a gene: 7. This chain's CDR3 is CASGGQGALTNTGELFF. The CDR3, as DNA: TGTGCCAGCGGGGGACAGGGGGCTCTCACGAACACCGGGGAGCTGTTTTTT.

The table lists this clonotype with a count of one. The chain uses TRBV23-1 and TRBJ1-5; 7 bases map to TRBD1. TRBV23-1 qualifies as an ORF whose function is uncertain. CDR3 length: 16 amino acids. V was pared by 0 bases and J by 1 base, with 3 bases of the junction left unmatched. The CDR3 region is CASSQSGRGSNQPQHF. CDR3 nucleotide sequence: TGCGCCAGCAGTCAATCGGGCAGGGGGAGCAATCAGCCCCAGCATTTT.

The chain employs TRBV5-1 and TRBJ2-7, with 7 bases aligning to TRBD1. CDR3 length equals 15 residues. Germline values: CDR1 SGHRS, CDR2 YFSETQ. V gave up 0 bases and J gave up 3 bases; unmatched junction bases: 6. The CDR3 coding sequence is TGCGCCAGCAGCTTGGCAGGGGGTGCTAACTACGAGCAGTACTTC. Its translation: CASSLAGGANYEQYF.

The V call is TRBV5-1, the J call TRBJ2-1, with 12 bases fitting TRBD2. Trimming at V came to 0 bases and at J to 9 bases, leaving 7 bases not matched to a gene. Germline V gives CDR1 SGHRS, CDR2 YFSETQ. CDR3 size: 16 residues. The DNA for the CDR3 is TGCGCCAGCAGCTTGGCCTCCATGACTAGCGGGGGTGAGCAGTTCTTC. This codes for CASSLASMTSGGEQFF.

This chain's CDR3 is CASSMSRGYEQFF. The CDR3 DNA follows: TGTGCCAGTAGTATGAGCAGGGGATATGAGCAGTTCTTC. The V gene is TRBV19, the J gene TRBJ2-1; D perhaps matches TRBD1 (6 bases). Germline CDR1 and CDR2: LNHDA and SQIVND (reference sequence). The CDR3 has 13 residues. V was cut by 3 bases and J by 8 bases, with 11 bases left in between.

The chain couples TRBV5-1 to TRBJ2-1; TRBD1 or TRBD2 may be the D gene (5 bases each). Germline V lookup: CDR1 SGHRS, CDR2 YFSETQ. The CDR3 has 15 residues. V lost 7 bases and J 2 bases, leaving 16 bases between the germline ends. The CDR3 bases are TGCGCCAGCCATGCCCTGGGGACGGCCTACAATGAGCAGTTCTTC. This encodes CASHALGTAYNEQFF.

CDR3 amino acids: CASSLLAARGYTF. The CDR3 DNA sequence: TGTGCCAGCAGTTTACTGGCGGCAAGGGGCTACACCTTC. The chain links TRBV12-3 or TRBV12-4 to TRBJ1-2; D remains unclear. CDR3 length: 13 amino acids. The V gene lost 2 bases and the J gene lost 8 bases, with 12 bases spanning the gap.

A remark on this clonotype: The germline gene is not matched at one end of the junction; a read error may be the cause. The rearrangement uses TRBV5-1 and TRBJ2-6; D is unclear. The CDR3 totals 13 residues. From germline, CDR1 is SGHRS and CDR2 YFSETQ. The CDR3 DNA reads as TGTGCCAGCAGTTTATCAGGGGCCAACGTCCTGACTTTC. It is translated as CASSLSGANVLTF.

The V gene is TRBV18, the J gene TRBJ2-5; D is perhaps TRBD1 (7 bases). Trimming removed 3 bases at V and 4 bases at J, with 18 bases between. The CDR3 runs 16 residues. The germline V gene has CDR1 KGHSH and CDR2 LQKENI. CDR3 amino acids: CASSPVRQGLGETQYF. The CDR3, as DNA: TGTGCCAGCTCACCGGTCCGACAGGGACTGGGAGAGACCCAGTACTTC.

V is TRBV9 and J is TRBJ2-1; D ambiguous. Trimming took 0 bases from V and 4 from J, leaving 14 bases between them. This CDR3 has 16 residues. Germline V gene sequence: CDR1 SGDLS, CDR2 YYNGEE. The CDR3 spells CASSVVAGRNYNEQFF. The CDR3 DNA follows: TGTGCCAGCAGCGTAGTGGCCGGTCGAAATTACAATGAGCAGTTCTTC.

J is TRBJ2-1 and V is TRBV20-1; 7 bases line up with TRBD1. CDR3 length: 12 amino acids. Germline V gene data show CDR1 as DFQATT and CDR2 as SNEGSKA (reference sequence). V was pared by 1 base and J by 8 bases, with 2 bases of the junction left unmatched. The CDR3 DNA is TGCAGTGCTAGAGGAGGGGGCGATGAGCAGTTCTTC. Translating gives CSARGGGDEQFF.

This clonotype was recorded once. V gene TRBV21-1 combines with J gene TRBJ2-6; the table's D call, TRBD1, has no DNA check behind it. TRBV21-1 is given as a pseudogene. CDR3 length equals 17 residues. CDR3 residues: CASLFGTGFDGANVLTF. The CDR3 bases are TGTGCCAGCTTATTCGGGACAGGATTCGACGGGGCCAACGTCCTGACTTTC.

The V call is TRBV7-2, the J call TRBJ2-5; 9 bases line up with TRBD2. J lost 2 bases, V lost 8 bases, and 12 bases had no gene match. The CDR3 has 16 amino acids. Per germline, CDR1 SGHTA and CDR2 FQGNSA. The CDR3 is CASPLPSGGIQETQYF. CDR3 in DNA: TGTGCCAGCCCTTTACCAAGCGGGGGGATACAAGAGACCCAGTACTTC. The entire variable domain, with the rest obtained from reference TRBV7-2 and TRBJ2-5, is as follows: GAGVSQSPSNKVTEKGKDVELRCDPISGHTALYWYRQSLGQGLEFLIYFQGNSAPDKSGLPSDRFSAERTGGSVSTLTIQRTQQEDSAVYLCASPLPSGGIQETQYFGPGTRLLVL.

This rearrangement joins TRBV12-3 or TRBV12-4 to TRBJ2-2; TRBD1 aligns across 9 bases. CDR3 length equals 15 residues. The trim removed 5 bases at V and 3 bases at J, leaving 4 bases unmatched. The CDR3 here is CASSPGQGHTGELFF. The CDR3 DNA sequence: TGTGCCAGCAGTCCAGGACAGGGGCACACCGGGGAGCTGTTTTTT.